This T cell receptor (beta chain) was documented in a study of beta chain features in type 1 diabetes. Findings and caveats of the study: People with Type 1 diabetes carried modestly yet significantly shorter TCRB CDR3s in all four CD4+ subsets. A potential PCR bias toward shorter templates would be equal in patient and control samples. It was among patients, rather than healthy donors, that naive, central memory and Treg TCRB repertoires appeared more similar. Type 1 diabetes patients had fewer VDJ junction insertions and more deletions.

In regard to this clone: Its matching antigen is unknown.

Expressed TCRB transcripts were sequenced, since all the RNA that had been isolated was reverse transcribed. Repertoires were generated with immunoSEQ multiplex PCR, while TCRdb's copy carries only in-frame clones and drops some. This table holds some 370,000 clones, 9.5% to 10% found once. Each of the CD4+ naive, central memory, regulatory and stem cell-like memory populations was sorted via CD45RO/CCR7/CD25/CD127/CD95/CD27. Germline V CDR1 and CDR2: KGHSH, LQKENI. The V end lost 4 bases, the J end lost 1 base, and 22 bases lay between the germline ends. CDR3 length equals 18 residues. This clonotype was obtained from a man younger than 45 with type 1 diabetes. The sequenced sample consisted of central memory CD4+ T cells from blood. The J gene is TRBJ2-5, the V gene TRBV18, with D uncertain. The CDR3 DNA is TGTGCCAGCTCACTGTTACCATTGGGTTTACAGCTCCAAGAGACCCAGTACTTC. Its protein is CASSLLPLGLQLQETQYF.